This T cell receptor beta chain was found in a study of spatial heterogeneity in lung cancer. At the level of the study: Fewer alpha-chain than beta-chain sequences were consistently detected.

This clonotype was counted many times. The antigen remains undetermined. Whole-study results and caveats: The number of expanded tumor alpha and beta chains correlated with mutation number.

Time point denoted: sample taken at primary tumor resection. Sequencing of whole RNA from tumor, nontumor lung or frozen PBMC involved no sorting. TCRdb ran MiXCR on the 5' RACE reads and lists one entry per CDR3 protein. Of 4,500 to 6,500 distinct CDR3 sequences listed, about 8% are singletons. CDR3 length: 13 amino acids. Germline V gene data show CDR1 as MDHEN and CDR2 as SYDVKM. V lost 6 bases, J lost 1 base, and 3 bases stayed unmatched. Specimen: lung tumor tissue, collected at surgery. The TCR sequence derives from a female donor with early-stage non-small cell lung cancer. This chain connects TRBV28 to TRBJ2-7; 7 nucleotides align to TRBD1. The CDR3 DNA is TGTGCCAGCAGCCGGGACAGTTCCTACGAGCAGTACTTC. This gives the protein CASSRDSSYEQYF.